The 7 T cell receptor beta chains in this list originate from one sample, sequenced in a study of shared clonotypes between healthy human individuals. CD45RO-negative cells were positively selected for CCR7, leaving out terminally differentiated effector memory CD45RA+ cells. TCRdb's table, derived via immunoSEQ multiplex PCR, lists solely in-frame clones and lacks some. Among about 680,000 clones, roughly 94% were seen once, and the ten largest hold 24%. Sequenced sample: naive CD8+ T cells sorted from blood. These receptors were obtained from a man in his thirties or forties in good health.

V gene TRBV28 combines with J gene TRBJ2-7; D perhaps matches TRBD1 (5 bases). Germline V gene lookup returns CDR1 MDHEN and CDR2 SYDVKM. V lost 6 bases and J 6 bases, leaving 15 bases between the germline ends. The CDR3 extends over 13 amino acids. The CDR3 DNA sequence: TGTGCCAGCAGCCCACAGGAGCTCTTCGAGCAGTACTTC. It encodes CASSPQELFEQYF.

The genes are TRBV7-8 and TRBJ2-6; D is perhaps TRBD2 (5 bases). From germline, CDR1 is SGHVS and CDR2 FQNEAQ. There are 18 residues in the CDR3. V shed 0 bases and J shed 1 base, with 13 bases lying between them. CDR3 nucleotide sequence: TGTGCCAGCAGCTTAGCGAGGGAACCTATTTCTGGGGCCAACGTCCTGACTTTC. Translation gives CASSLAREPISGANVLTF.

The genes are TRBV9 and TRBJ2-2, with D perhaps TRBD1 (5 bases). CDR1 and CDR2 from the germline V gene are SGDLS and YYNGEE. V lost 3 bases to trimming and J lost 0 bases, with 12 bases between them. This CDR3 contains 16 residues. The CDR3 DNA is TGTGCCAGCAGCGCCTCGACAGACCCGAACACCGGGGAGCTGTTTTTT. Translation gives CASSASTDPNTGELFF.

The V call is TRBV28, the J call TRBJ2-3; tentatively, D is TRBD1 (5 bases). V was clipped by 6 bases and J by 4 bases, with 11 bases between them. This CDR3 spans 13 amino acids. CDR1 is MDHEN, CDR2 SYDVKM, per germline. In nucleotides, the CDR3 is TGTGCCAGCAGCGGACACCTTGCAGATACGCAGTATTTT. Protein sequence: CASSGHLADTQYF. The whole variable domain, remainder taken from reference TRBV28 and TRBJ2-3, is DVKVTQSSRYLVKRTGEKVFLECVQDMDHENMFWYRQDPGLGLRLIYFSYDVKMKEKGDIPEGYSVSREKKERFSLILESASTNQTSMYLCASSGHLADTQYFGPGTRLTVL.

The J gene is TRBJ2-1, the V gene TRBV10-1; D may match TRBD1 or TRBD2 (6 bases each). V was pared by 3 bases and J by 9 bases, with 18 bases between. Germline V gene sequence: CDR1 WNHNN, CDR2 SYGVQD (reference sequence). The CDR3 has 15 amino acids. The chain's CDR3 is CASSEGDGGPAEQFF. The CDR3 DNA reads TGCGCCAGCAGTGAAGGGGATGGGGGGCCCGCTGAGCAGTTCTTC.

V and J are TRBV6-5 and TRBJ2-2; perhaps TRBD2 as D (5 bases). Germline loops: CDR1 MNHEY, CDR2 SVGAGI. Trimming took 0 bases from V and 4 from J, leaving 9 bases between them. The CDR3 consists of 15 residues. Here the CDR3 DNA reads TGTGCCAGCAGTTACTCCCGGGGATTCACCGGGGAGCTGTTTTTT. It is translated as CASSYSRGFTGELFF.

On this clone: This specimen includes other DNA sequences encoding the same CDR3. V is TRBV27 and J is TRBJ2-7; D unclear. The V gene's germline CDR1 is MNHEY and CDR2 SMNVEV (reference sequence). V was shortened by 1 base and J by 4 bases, with 8 bases between the two germline ends. The CDR3 covers 13 residues. The CDR3 DNA reads TGTGCCAGCAGTTTATACGGCGCGTACGAGCAGTACTTC. Its protein product is CASSLYGAYEQYF.